This T cell receptor beta chain was identified in a study of control samples from healthy donors and cancer patients. Produced via immunoSEQ multiplex PCR; TCRdb's table is partial and in-frame only. The table lists some 250,000 clones, approximately 80% of them singletons. V lost 4 bases to trimming and J lost 4 bases, with 6 bases between them. There are 12 residues in the CDR3. The germline V gene has CDR1 SGHDN and CDR2 FVKESK. The sequenced material came from PBMCs. This clonotype originated in a woman in her sixties with lung cancer. This rearrangement joins TRBV14 to TRBJ2-3, with no clear D. For the CDR3, the DNA is TGTGCCAGCAGCCGGGTGGCAGATACGCAGTATTTT. This translates into CASSRVADTQYF.